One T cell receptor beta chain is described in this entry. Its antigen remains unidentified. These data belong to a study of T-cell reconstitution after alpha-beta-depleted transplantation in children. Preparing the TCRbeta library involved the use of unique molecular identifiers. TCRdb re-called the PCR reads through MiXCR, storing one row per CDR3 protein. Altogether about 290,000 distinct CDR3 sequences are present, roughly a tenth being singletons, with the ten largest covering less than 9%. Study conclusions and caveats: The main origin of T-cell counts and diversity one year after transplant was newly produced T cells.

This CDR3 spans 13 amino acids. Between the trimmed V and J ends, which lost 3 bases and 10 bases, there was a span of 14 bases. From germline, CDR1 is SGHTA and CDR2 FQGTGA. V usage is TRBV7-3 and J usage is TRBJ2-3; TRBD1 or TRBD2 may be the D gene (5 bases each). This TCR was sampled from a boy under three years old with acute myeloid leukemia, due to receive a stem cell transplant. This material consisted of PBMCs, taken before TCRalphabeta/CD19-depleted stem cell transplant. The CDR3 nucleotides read TGTGCCAGCAGCTTGGGTGGGTTGGGGGCGCAGTATTTT. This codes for CASSLGGLGAQYF.